This record concerns one T cell receptor (beta chain) sequence. Seattle patient enrollment occurred during active infection, with longitudinal follow-up thereafter. Sequencing was performed with immunoSEQ multiplex PCR; in TCRdb, only in-frame clones are kept and a portion is missing. The data contain 390,000 or so clones, more than 75% of them singletons. The sample is drawn from a study of blood T cell repertoires in COVID-19. As for the study in general: Sources were T cells, B-cell-depleted T cells, or PBMCs; the material itself was cDNA or gDNA.

V lost 5 bases, J lost 5 bases, and 12 bases stayed unmatched. The CDR3 is made up of 15 amino acids. Germline values: CDR1 SGHRS, CDR2 YFSETQ. The source is a woman aged 25-40 years with COVID-19, enrolled during active disease. The chain couples TRBV5-1 to TRBJ2-5; 7 bases are shared with TRBD2. The specimen was peripheral blood. The CDR3 spells CASSGGAGWGETQYF. CDR3 coding DNA: TGCGCCAGCAGTGGAGGAGCGGGATGGGGCGAGACCCAGTACTTC.